The clone carrying this T cell receptor beta chain was picked up a small number of times. These data are taken from a study of response to subunit inactivated influenza vaccine. TCRdb called the RT-PCR reads again in MiXCR, with one record for every CDR3 protein. The sample consists of about 540,000 distinct CDR3 sequences, approximately 24% of them appearing once. This CDR3 spans 17 amino acids. V lost 7 bases and J lost 6; bases outside the gene matches: 13. This same sample was also part of a study on T cells expressing NK-cell markers. As reported in that work: Scientists made TCR beta cDNA using 5'RACE template switching with UMIs. Top CD8+ clonotypes included the dominant CD3+CD56+NKG2C+ clonotypes in several donors. For four donors, these clonotypes were likewise the leading ones in the CD3+CD56-NKG2C+ fraction.

The gene calls are TRBV12-3 or TRBV12-4 and TRBJ2-7, with 15 bases aligning to TRBD2. This receptor was taken from a man aged 45-60 years who received an inactivated influenza vaccine. This material consisted of CD4+ T cells sorted from PBMCs, taken roughly 12 days after vaccination. This chain's CDR3 is CASTPAGLAGGLGEQYF. The CDR3 region has the DNA TGTGCCAGCACCCCGGCGGGACTAGCGGGAGGCCTGGGCGAGCAGTACTTC.